These T cell receptor beta chains were read from a single sample in a study of blood T cell repertoires in COVID-19. The protocol was immunoSEQ multiplex PCR, while the TCRdb copy is restricted to in-frame clones and leaves out a portion. The repertoire has about 200,000 clones, around 88% of them found once; the top ten carry approximately 4.8%. The source material was PBMCs or T cells enriched from blood (not recorded which). The origin of the receptors is a woman in her twenties or thirties who had been exposed to COVID-19. Both conserved end residues are part of each CDR3. The D gene is left open where the match is weak. The size entry is marked missing in some rows and otherwise reads once, few, many or a size class.

>TRBV9|TRBJ1-6|.|TRBD1
CASSPHGTGTDNSPLHF
TGTGCCAGCAGCCCTCACGGCACCGGGACAGATAATTCACCCCTCCACTTT
>TRBV12-3/TRBV12-4|TRBJ1-1|once|.
CASRWTDNTEAFF
TGTGCCAGCAGATGGACTGACAACACTGAAGCTTTCTTT
>TRBV14|TRBJ2-3|once|.
CASSQATSPSTDTQYF
TGTGCCAGCAGCCAAGCGACATCCCCAAGCACAGATACGCAGTATTTT
>TRBV2|TRBJ1-1|few|.
CASSEWGTGTTEAFF
TGTGCCAGCAGTGAGTGGGGTACAGGGACCACTGAAGCTTTCTTT
>TRBV24-1|TRBJ2-7|.|TRBD1
CAAQTGGLGEQYF
TGTGCCGCACAGACAGGGGGCCTGGGCGAGCAGTACTTC
>TRBV7-8|TRBJ1-2|.|TRBD1
CASSFRGTGPDYGYTF
TGTGCCAGCAGCTTTCGGGGGACAGGGCCGGACTATGGCTACACCTTC
>TRBV2|TRBJ1-6|.|.
CASNAGGNSPLHF
TGTGCCAGCAACGCGGGGGGCAATTCACCCCTCCACTTT
>TRBV6-5|TRBJ2-7|.|TRBD1
CASRDRSIRYEQYF
TGTGCCAGCAGGGACAGGTCAATTCGCTACGAGCAGTACTTC
>TRBV12-5|TRBJ2-1|.|TRBD2
CASGPLTGGRFYEQFF
TGTGCTAGTGGGCCCCTGACGGGGGGGCGTTTCTATGAGCAGTTCTTC
>TRBV4-2|TRBJ1-4|.|.
CASSQDNPSRGLNEKLFF
TGTGCCAGCAGCCAAGATAACCCATCAAGGGGACTTAATGAAAAACTGTTTTTT
>TRBV9|TRBJ1-1|.|.
CASSVARETEAFF
TGTGCCAGCAGCGTAGCGAGGGAAACTGAAGCTTTCTTT
>TRBV5-8|TRBJ1-6|.|.
CASRIRSYNSPLHF
TGTGCCAGCAGGATCCGGTCCTATAATTCACCCCTCCACTTT
>TRBV3-1/TRBV3-2|TRBJ2-7|few|TRBD1
CASSQDAGGYEQYF
TGTGCCAGCAGCCAAGACGCAGGGGGCTACGAGCAGTACTTC
>TRBV5-1|TRBJ1-1|.|.
CASSLAYGVGTEAFF
TGCGCCAGCAGCTTGGCCTACGGGGTAGGGACTGAAGCTTTCTTT
>TRBV11-2|TRBJ1-1|.|.
CASSRIDTEAFF
TGTGCCAGCAGCCGTATTGACACTGAAGCTTTCTTT
>TRBV7-9|TRBJ2-3|once|.
CATKVGATDTQYF
TGTGCCACCAAAGTAGGGGCCACAGATACGCAGTATTTT
>TRBV5-6|TRBJ1-1|once|TRBD1
CASSVTGGLYTEAFF
TGTGCCAGCAGCGTGACAGGGGGCTTGTACACTGAAGCTTTCTTT
>TRBV19|TRBJ1-2|.|.
CASSSLVRGYTF
TGTGCCAGTAGTTCTTTGGTGCGCGGCTACACCTTC
>TRBV5-1|TRBJ2-7|.|TRBD2
CASSLDPRGGGEQYF
TGCGCCAGCAGCTTGGACCCGCGGGGGGGCGGCGAGCAGTACTTC
>TRBV30|TRBJ1-5|.|TRBD1
CAWSVTGVTSNQPQHF
TGTGCCTGGAGTGTGACAGGGGTCACGAGCAATCAGCCCCAGCATTTT
>TRBV6-5|TRBJ1-4|.|.
CASTDAGPDEKLFF
TGTGCCAGCACCGATGCAGGGCCTGATGAAAAACTGTTTTTT
>TRBV29-1|TRBJ1-3|.|TRBD1
CSVLDRAISGNTIYF
TGCAGCGTTCTTGACAGGGCCATCTCTGGAAACACCATATATTTT
>TRBV2|TRBJ2-1|.|TRBD2
CASSGSGGDYNEQFF
TGTGCCAGCAGTGGTAGCGGGGGGGATTACAATGAGCAGTTCTTC
>TRBV7-9|TRBJ1-1|.|.
CASSFSGATEAFF
TGTGCCAGCAGCTTTTCAGGGGCCACTGAAGCTTTCTTT
>TRBV5-4|TRBJ1-1|.|.
CASSLDFRTRGRNTEAFF
TGTGCCAGCAGCTTGGATTTCAGGACCCGAGGGAGGAACACTGAAGCTTTCTTT
>TRBV2|TRBJ1-5|.|TRBD1
CASSRDRGQSQPQHF
TGTGCCAGCAGTCGGGACAGGGGGCAGAGTCAGCCCCAGCATTTT
>TRBV30|TRBJ1-5|.|.
CAWSEWEANQPQHF
TGTGCCTGGAGTGAATGGGAGGCCAATCAGCCCCAGCATTTT
>TRBV29-1|TRBJ1-6|.|.
CSVGTNANSPLHF
TGCAGCGTCGGGACTAACGCTAATTCACCCCTCCACTTT
>TRBV19|TRBJ2-7|.|TRBD1
CATGDRLREQYF
TGTGCCACCGGGGACAGGCTGAGGGAGCAGTACTTC
>TRBV6-5|TRBJ1-6|.|TRBD1
CASSPGQGRFTLHF
TGTGCCAGCAGCCCGGGACAGGGGAGATTCACCCTCCACTTT
>TRBV5-1|TRBJ1-4|.|TRBD1
CASSLTGEEKLFF
TGCGCCAGCAGCTTGACAGGGGAAGAAAAACTGTTTTTT
>TRBV11-2|TRBJ1-3|.|.
CASSLIGSVGNTIYF
TGTGCCAGCAGCTTAATCGGCAGCGTTGGAAACACCATATATTTT
>TRBV19|TRBJ1-1|.|.
CASSMATGTEAFF
TGTGCCAGTAGTATGGCCACAGGCACTGAAGCTTTCTTT
>TRBV3-1/TRBV3-2|TRBJ2-7|.|TRBD1
CASSPTDRHKNEQYF
TGTGCCAGCAGCCCAACGGACAGGCACAAGAACGAGCAGTACTTC
>TRBV5-1|TRBJ1-5|.|.
CASSLAPGSSNQPQHF
TGCGCCAGCAGCTTGGCCCCGGGGAGTAGCAATCAGCCCCAGCATTTT
>TRBV28|TRBJ1-5|once|.
CASSLLNQPQHF
TGTGCCAGCAGCCTCCTCAATCAGCCCCAGCATTTT
>TRBV2|TRBJ1-6|.|.
CASSVTGTNSPLHF
TGTGCCAGCTCGGTAACAGGGACAAATTCACCCCTCCACTTT
>TRBV5-8|TRBJ1-6|.|.
CASSLLRYNSPLHF
TGTGCCAGCAGCTTACTGCGTTATAATTCACCCCTCCACTTT
>TRBV9|TRBJ1-2|.|TRBD1
CASSSGQAWGYTF
TGTGCCAGCAGCAGTGGACAGGCTTGGGGCTACACCTTC
>TRBV11-3|TRBJ2-7|.|TRBD1
CASRIAPGTGASYEQYF
TGTGCCAGCAGAATCGCCCCCGGGACAGGGGCATCCTACGAGCAGTACTTC
>TRBV24-1|TRBJ1-6|.|.
CATSGPDNSPLHF
TGTGCCACCAGTGGTCCTGATAATTCACCCCTCCACTTT
>TRBV11-1|TRBJ1-2|once|TRBD1
CASSPGTGGGYTF
TGTGCCAGCAGCCCCGGGACAGGGGGTGGCTACACCTTC